Shown below are 7 T cell receptor beta chains from a single sample sequenced in a study of cytotoxic CD8 clonotypes in ibrutinib-treated CLL. TCRdb's copy holds only in-frame clones and misses some; the assay was immunoSEQ multiplex PCR. Of over 100,000 clones listed, 80% to 90% are singletons. The specimen was PBMCs, collected after 24 months of ibrutinib treatment. The receptors stem from a human donor with chronic lymphocytic leukemia.

This clone came up a few times. The rearrangement joins TRBV27 to TRBJ1-2, with 12 positions matching TRBD1. The V and J ends lost 3 bases and 5 bases, in that order; junction bases with no gene match: 10. CDR3 length: 17 residues. Per the germline V gene, CDR1 is MNHEY and CDR2 is SMNVEV (reference sequence). The CDR3 nucleotides read TGTGCCAGCAGTTTGTCCGGGACAGGGGGCGTGGGGTATGGCTACACCTTC. It codes for CASSLSGTGGVGYGYTF.

The gene calls are TRBV2 and TRBJ2-7; TRBD1 is a possible D gene (5 bases). Looked up from germline, CDR1 is SNHLY and CDR2 is FYNNEI. The CDR3 sequence is 13 residues long. This chain's CDR3 is CTTTVTGKYEQYF. The CDR3 nucleotides are TGTACCACCACAGTCACAGGAAAATACGAGCAGTACTTC.

The V call is TRBV19, the J call TRBJ2-1; 7 nucleotides match TRBD2. With V trimmed by 4 bases and J by 8 bases, 5 bases remained unmatched. The CDR3 consists of 13 residues. Germline loops: CDR1 LNHDA, CDR2 SQIVND (reference sequence). This CDR3 reads CASSRAGRDEQFF. The CDR3 nucleotides read TGTGCCAGTAGTAGGGCAGGGAGGGATGAGCAGTTCTTC.

The V call is TRBV7-9, the J call TRBJ2-1, with unresolved D. V lost 5 bases to trimming and J lost 3 bases, with 17 bases between them. From germline, CDR1 is SEHNR and CDR2 FQNEAQ (reference sequence). The CDR3 contains 16 residues. DNA for the CDR3: TGTGCCAGCAGCACCGCATTGACCGGGTTCTACAATGAGCAGTTCTTC. This encodes CASSTALTGFYNEQFF.

In its sample, this clone was seen once. The chain joins TRBV28 to TRBJ2-1, with TRBD2 as a possible D gene (5 bases). Deletions cut 3 bases from V and 8 bases from J, with 20 bases between. CDR1 is MDHEN and CDR2 is SYDVKM in the germline V gene. The CDR3 sequence is 16 residues long. The CDR3 DNA follows: TGTGCCAGCAGTTTCGTCCTGGCCCACAAAGCGGATGAGCAGTTCTTC. Protein product: CASSFVLAHKADEQFF. The variable domain in full, completed from reference TRBV28 and TRBJ2-1, reads DVKVTQSSRYLVKRTGEKVFLECVQDMDHENMFWYRQDPGLGLRLIYFSYDVKMKEKGDIPEGYSVSREKKERFSLILESASTNQTSMYLCASSFVLAHKADEQFFGPGTRLTVL.

V gene TRBV6-5 combines with J gene TRBJ2-7, with 10 bases that match TRBD2. There are 15 residues in the CDR3. The junction had 6 bases not matched to a gene; V was cut back by 5 bases and J by 2 bases. The V gene's germline CDR1 is MNHEY and CDR2 SVGAGI. The CDR3 DNA reads as TGTGCCAGCAGTGGCACTAGCGGGGTGGCCTACGAGCAGTACTTC. It codes for CASSGTSGVAYEQYF.

A few counts support this clone. The rearrangement links TRBV10-3 to TRBJ1-5, with D tentatively TRBD1 (6 bases). The CDR3 has 14 residues. Germline CDR1 and CDR2: ENHRY and SYGVKD. Between the trimmed V and J ends, which lost 0 bases and 6 bases, there was a span of 9 bases. CDR3 DNA sequence: TGTGCCATCAGTGAGTCGCTGGGGGCTCAGCCCCAGCATTTT. It translates to CAISESLGAQPQHF.